Included here is one TCR beta chain sequence, with context. The antigen is not known. Individual cDNA molecules were tagged with unique molecular identifiers, the study reported. TCRdb called the 5' RACE reads again in MiXCR, with one record for every CDR3 protein. The repertoire holds more than 80,000 distinct CDR3 sequences, with roughly 13% as singletons. This sample is part of a study of early T cells in non-severe SARS-CoV-2 infection. On the study more broadly: Chains stayed unpaired after sequencing of bulk RNA from unsorted whole blood. Notes on the study in general: VDJdb-based annotation leaned toward anti-spike CD8 responses and missed private and CD4 specificities.

CDR3 size: 14 residues. Germline-derived CDR1 and CDR2 are MNHEY and SVGAGI. Trimming took off 0 bases at V and 2 bases at J, with 7 bases between the two ends. The sequenced material came from whole blood. This chain joins TRBV6-5 and TRBJ1-1; D call uncertain. The origin of this receptor is an adult who was a healthcare worker with PCR-confirmed SARS-CoV-2 infection or an uninfected control (not recorded which). Written as DNA, the CDR3 is TGTGCCAGCAGTTACTCGGACCTTAACACTGAAGCTTTCTTT. It yields the protein CASSYSDLNTEAFF.